This T cell receptor (beta chain) was profiled in a study of T cells in Graves' hyperthyroidism and ophthalmopathy. Notes on this clonotype: The antigen remains unidentified.

Amplification of TCR beta CDR3 regions was performed using RNA transcripts as template. When the TCR CDR3 underwent first-round RT-PCR, the HTBI primer set was used. TCRdb re-derived calls from the multiplex PCR reads in MiXCR, one entry per CDR3 protein. The sample lists 250,000 or so distinct CDR3 sequences; over 12% were seen once. Study-wide points: Stable hyperthyroidism was told apart from ophthalmopathy by a model built on 13 V-J features.

Uncontrolled infections, other autoimmune diseases, pregnancy or lactation led to exclusion of patients. Based on clinical symptoms, serum thyroxine and TRAb, thyroid ultrasound and orbital computed tomography, diagnoses were reached. Trimming took 6 bases from V and 8 from J; bases not matched to a gene: 4. This CDR3 has 12 amino acids. Germline V gene sequence: CDR1 LNHDA, CDR2 SQIVND (reference sequence). Input material: blood. The chain recombines TRBV19 with TRBJ2-1, with 7 positions matching TRBD1. This sequence was found in a woman between 50 and 59 years old with Graves' hyperthyroidism that later progressed to Graves' ophthalmopathy. The CDR3 DNA sequence: TGTGCCAGTAGCGACAGGGTCGATGAGCAGTTCTTC. Its translation: CASSDRVDEQFF.